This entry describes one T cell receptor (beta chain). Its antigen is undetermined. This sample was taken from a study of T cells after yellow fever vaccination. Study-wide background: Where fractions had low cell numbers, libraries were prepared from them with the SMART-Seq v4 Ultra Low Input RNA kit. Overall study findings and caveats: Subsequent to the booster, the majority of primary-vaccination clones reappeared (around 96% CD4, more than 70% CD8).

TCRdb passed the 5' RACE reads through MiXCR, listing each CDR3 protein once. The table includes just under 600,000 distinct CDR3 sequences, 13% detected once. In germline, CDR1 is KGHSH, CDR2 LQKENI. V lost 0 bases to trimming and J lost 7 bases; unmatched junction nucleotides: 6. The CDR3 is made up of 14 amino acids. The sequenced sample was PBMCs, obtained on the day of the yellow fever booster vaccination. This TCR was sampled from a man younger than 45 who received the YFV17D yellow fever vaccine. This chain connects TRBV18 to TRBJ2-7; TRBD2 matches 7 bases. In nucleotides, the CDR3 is TGTGCCAGCTCACCACCCGGCGGGAGCTGGGAGCAGTACTTC. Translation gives CASSPPGGSWEQYF.